This entry is about one TCR beta chain. Random hexamers were used to reverse transcribe an amount of about 0.45 to 1 ug RNA. TCRdb ran MiXCR on the immunoSEQ multiplex PCR reads and lists one entry per CDR3 protein. The top ten hold roughly 0.2% of the sample, which has roughly 150,000 distinct CDR3 sequences, roughly 94% seen once. The sample belongs to a study of CD8 T cells in Susac syndrome. Trimming removed 2 bases at V and 2 bases at J, with 10 bases between. This CDR3 spans 13 amino acids. Looked up from germline, CDR1 is DFQATT and CDR2 is SNEGSKA (reference sequence). The multiple sclerosis control cohort comprised treatment-naive individuals presenting with stable or active relapsing-remitting disease.

This chain joins TRBV20-1 and TRBJ2-7, with D maybe TRBD2 (6 bases). The sequence was obtained from a human donor with multiple sclerosis. The sample comprised CD8+ T cells from PBMCs. The CDR3 nucleotides read TGCAGTGCTAGACGGGGGAATGCCTACGAGCAGTACTTC. Protein: CSARRGNAYEQYF.